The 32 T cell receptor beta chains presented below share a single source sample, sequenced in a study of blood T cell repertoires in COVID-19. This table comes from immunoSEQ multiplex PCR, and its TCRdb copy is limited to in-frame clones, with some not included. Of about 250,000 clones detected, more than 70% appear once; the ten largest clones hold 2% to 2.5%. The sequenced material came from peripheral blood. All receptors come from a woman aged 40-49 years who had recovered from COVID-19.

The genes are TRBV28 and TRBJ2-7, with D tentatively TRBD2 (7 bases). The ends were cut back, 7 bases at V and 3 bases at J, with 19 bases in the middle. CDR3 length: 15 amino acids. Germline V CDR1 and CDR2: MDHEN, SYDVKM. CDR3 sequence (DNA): TGTGCCAGCACCCTCCCGGGGGGCAGGGGCTACGAGCAGTACTTC. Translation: CASTLPGGRGYEQYF.

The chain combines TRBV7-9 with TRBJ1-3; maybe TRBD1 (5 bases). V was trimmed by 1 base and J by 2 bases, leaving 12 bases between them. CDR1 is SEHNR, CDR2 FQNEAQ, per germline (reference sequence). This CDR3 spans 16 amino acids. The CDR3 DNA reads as TGTGCCAGCAGCTTAGTCCAGGGTAGTACTGGAAACACCATATATTTT. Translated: CASSLVQGSTGNTIYF.

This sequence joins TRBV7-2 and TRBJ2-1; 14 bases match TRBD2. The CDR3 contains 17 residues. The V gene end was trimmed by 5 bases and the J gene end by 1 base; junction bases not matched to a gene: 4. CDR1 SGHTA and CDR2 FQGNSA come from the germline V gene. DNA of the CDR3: TGTGCCAGCAGCCTACGGACTAGCGGGAGGTCCTACAATGAGCAGTTCTTC. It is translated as CASSLRTSGRSYNEQFF.

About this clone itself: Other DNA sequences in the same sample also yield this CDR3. CDR3 coding DNA: TGTGCCAGCAGCTTTGGCGGCACTGCAACTAATGAAAAACTGTTTTTT. Amino acids: CASSFGGTATNEKLFF. The chain links TRBV5-4 to TRBJ1-4, with unresolved D. CDR1 and CDR2 from the germline V gene are SGHNT and YYREEE (reference sequence). V was clipped by 2 bases and J by 0 bases, with 11 bases between them. This CDR3 contains 16 residues.

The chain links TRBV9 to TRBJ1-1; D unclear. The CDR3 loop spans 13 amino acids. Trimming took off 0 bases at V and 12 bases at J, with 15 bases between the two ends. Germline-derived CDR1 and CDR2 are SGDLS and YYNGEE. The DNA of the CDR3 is TGTGCCAGCAGCGTAGTTCTTGGCGGCCCCACTTTCTTT. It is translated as CASSVVLGGPTFF.

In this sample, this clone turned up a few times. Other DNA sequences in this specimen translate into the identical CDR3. This CDR3 reads CASSLGQGGTGELFF. CDR3 in DNA: TGCGCCAGCAGCCTAGGACAGGGAGGCACCGGGGAGCTGTTTTTT. The chain recombines TRBV4-3 with TRBJ2-2; 8 nucleotides match TRBD1. V was clipped by 4 bases and J by 4 bases; unmatched bases: 5. This CDR3 is 15 amino acids long. CDR1 and CDR2 (germline): LGHNA, YSLEER.

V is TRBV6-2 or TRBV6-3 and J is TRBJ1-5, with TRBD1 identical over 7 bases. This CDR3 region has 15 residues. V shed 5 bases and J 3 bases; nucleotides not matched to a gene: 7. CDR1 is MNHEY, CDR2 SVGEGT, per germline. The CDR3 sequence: CASSKQGSINQPQHF. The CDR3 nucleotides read TGTGCCAGCAGTAAACAGGGGAGCATCAATCAGCCCCAGCATTTT.

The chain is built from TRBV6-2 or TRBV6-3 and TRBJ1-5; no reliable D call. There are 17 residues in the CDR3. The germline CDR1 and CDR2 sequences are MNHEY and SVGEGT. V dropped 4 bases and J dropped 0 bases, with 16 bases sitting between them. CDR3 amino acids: CASSSPSEGYSNQPQHF. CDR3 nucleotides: TGTGCCAGCAGTTCCCCCTCGGAGGGTTATAGCAATCAGCCCCAGCATTTT.

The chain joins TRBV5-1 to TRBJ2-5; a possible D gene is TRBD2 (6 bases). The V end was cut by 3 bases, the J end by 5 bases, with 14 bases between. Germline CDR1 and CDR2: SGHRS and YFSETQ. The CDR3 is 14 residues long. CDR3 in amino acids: CASSSAGREETQYF. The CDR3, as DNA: TGCGCCAGCAGCTCAGCAGGTCGGGAGGAGACCCAGTACTTC.

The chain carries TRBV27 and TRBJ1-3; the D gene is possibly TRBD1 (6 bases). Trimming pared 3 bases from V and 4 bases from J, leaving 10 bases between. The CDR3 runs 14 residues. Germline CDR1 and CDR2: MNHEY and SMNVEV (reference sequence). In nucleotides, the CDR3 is TGTGCCAGCAGTTTGGGGGGGCCCGGAAACACCATATATTTT. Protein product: CASSLGGPGNTIYF.

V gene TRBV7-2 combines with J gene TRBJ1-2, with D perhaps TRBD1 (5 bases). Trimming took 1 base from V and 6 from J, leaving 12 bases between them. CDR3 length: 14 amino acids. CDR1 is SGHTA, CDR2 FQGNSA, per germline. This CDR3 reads CASSLDRGTDGYTF. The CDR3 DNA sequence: TGTGCCAGCAGCTTAGACCGCGGGACGGATGGCTACACCTTC.

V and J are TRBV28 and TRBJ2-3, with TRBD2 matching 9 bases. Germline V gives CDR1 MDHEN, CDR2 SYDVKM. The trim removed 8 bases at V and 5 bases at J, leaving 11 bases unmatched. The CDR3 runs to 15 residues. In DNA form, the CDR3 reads TGTGCCAGCGGGATATTAGGCGGGAGGGGAGATACGCAGTATTTT. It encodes CASGILGGRGDTQYF.

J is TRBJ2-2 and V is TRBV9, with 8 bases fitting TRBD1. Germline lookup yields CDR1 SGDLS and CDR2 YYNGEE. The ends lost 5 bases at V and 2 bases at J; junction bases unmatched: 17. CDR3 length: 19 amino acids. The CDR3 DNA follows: TGTGCCAGCAGTCAAAAGAGGGCCGGGACAGGATCCAACACCGGGGAGCTGTTTTTT. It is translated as CASSQKRAGTGSNTGELFF.

The CDR3 is CASSPGQGSGNTIYF. The DNA of the CDR3 is TGTGCCAGCAGCCCCGGACAGGGGTCTGGAAACACCATATATTTT. The chain recombines TRBV6-5 with TRBJ1-3; 9 bases match TRBD1. V lost 6 bases and J lost 1; bases outside the gene matches: 4. From germline, CDR1 is MNHEY and CDR2 SVGAGI. The CDR3 consists of 15 residues.

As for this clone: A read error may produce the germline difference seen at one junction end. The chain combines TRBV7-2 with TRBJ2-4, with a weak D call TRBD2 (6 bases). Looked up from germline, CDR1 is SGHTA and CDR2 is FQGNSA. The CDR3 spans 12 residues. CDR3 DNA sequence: TGTGCCAGCAGCTTCTTCGGGGAGGATGGGGACTTC. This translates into CASSFFGEDGDF.

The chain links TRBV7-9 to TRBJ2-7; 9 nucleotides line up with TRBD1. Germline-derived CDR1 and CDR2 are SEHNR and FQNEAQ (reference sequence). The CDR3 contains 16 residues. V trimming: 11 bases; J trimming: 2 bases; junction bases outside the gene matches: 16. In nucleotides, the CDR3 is TGTGCCTCAGCTGAAATCGGACAGGGGTCCGCCTACGAGCAGTACTTC. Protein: CASAEIGQGSAYEQYF.

The DNA of the CDR3 is TGTGCCAGCAGTTTCGAGTACAATCAGCCCCAGCATTTT. This codes for CASSFEYNQPQHF. The chain has TRBV6-6 and TRBJ1-5; D unclear. The V end lost 4 bases, the J end lost 3 bases, and 7 bases lay between the germline ends. The CDR3 contains 13 residues. Per the germline V gene, CDR1 is MNHNY and CDR2 is SVGAGI (reference sequence).

CDR3 protein: CASSEPLAGAYNEQFF. The CDR3 DNA reads TGTGCCAGCAGCGAGCCGCTAGCGGGAGCCTACAATGAGCAGTTCTTC. The chain has TRBV9 and TRBJ2-1, with 10 bases identical to TRBD2. CDR3 length equals 16 residues. Germline-derived CDR1 and CDR2 are SGDLS and YYNGEE. After removal of 3 bases from V and 2 bases from J, the junction contained 5 bases not matched to a gene.

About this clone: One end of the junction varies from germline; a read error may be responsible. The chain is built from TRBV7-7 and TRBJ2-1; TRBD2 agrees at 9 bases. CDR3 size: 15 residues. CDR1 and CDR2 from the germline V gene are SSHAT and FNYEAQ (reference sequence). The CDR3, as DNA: TGTGCTAGCAGACCCCTAGCGGGGATCTACAATGAGCAGTTCTTC. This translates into CASRPLAGIYNEQFF.

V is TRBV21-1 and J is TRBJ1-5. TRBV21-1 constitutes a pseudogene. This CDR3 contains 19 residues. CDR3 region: CASSPPRNRRISRNQPQHF. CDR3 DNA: TGTGCCAGCAGCCCCCCTAGAAATAGACGGATCTCTAGAAATCAGCCCCAGCATTTT.

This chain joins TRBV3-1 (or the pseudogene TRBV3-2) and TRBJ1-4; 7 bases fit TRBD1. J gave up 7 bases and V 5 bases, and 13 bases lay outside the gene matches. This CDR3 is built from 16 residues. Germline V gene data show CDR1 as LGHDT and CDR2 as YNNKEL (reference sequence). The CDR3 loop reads CASSIHHRGWSEKLFF. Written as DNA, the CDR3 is TGTGCCAGCAGCATCCACCACAGGGGTTGGAGTGAAAAACTGTTTTTT.

The CDR3 coding sequence is TGCGCCAGCAGCTTGGCCAGGCTGAACAATGAGCAGTTCTTC. It translates to CASSLARLNNEQFF. This rearrangement joins TRBV5-1 to TRBJ2-1; no clear D gene. Germline CDR1 and CDR2: SGHRS and YFSETQ. V lost 0 bases and J 5 bases, leaving 9 bases between the germline ends. This CDR3 is built from 14 residues.

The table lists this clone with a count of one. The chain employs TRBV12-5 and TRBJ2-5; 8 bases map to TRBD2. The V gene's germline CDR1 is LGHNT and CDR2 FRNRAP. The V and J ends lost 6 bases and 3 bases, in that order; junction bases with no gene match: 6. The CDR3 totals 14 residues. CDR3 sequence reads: CASGPGTREETQYF. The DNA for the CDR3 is TGTGCTAGTGGCCCCGGGACTAGAGAAGAGACCCAGTACTTC.

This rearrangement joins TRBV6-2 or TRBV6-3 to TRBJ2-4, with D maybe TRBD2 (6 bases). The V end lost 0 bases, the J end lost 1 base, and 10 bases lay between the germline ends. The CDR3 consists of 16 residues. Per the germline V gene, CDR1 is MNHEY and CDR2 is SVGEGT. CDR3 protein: CASSYSGGLAKNIQYF. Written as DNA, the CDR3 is TGTGCCAGCAGTTACTCCGGGGGTTTGGCCAAAAACATTCAGTACTTC.

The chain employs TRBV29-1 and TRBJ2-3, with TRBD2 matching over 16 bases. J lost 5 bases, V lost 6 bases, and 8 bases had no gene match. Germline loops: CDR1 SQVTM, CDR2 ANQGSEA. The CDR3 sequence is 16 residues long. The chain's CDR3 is CSVSGTSGGAVDTQYF. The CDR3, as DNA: TGCAGCGTCTCCGGGACTAGCGGGGGGGCCGTAGATACGCAGTATTTT.

This chain's CDR3 is CASRPGQAYQPQHF. The CDR3 nucleotides read TGTGCCAGTAGACCGGGACAGGCTTATCAGCCCCAGCATTTT. V usage is TRBV19 and J usage is TRBJ1-5; 8 bases fit TRBD1. The germline V gene has CDR1 LNHDA and CDR2 SQIVND (reference sequence). This CDR3 comprises 14 residues. V trimming: 6 bases; J trimming: 5 bases; junction bases outside the gene matches: 6.

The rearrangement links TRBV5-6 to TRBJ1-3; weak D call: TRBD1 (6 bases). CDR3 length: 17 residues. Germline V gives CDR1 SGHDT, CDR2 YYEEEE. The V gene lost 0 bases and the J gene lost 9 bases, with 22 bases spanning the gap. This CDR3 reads CASSLDYRVEGVGTIYF. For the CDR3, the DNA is TGTGCCAGCAGCTTGGACTACAGGGTCGAGGGAGTGGGCACCATATATTTT.

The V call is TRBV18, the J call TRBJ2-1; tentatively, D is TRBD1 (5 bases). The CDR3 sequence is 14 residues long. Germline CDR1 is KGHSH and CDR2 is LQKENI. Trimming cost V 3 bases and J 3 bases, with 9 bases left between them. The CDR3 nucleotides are TGTGCCAGCTCACCGCAGGGAAACTACAATGAGCAGTTCTTC. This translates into CASSPQGNYNEQFF.

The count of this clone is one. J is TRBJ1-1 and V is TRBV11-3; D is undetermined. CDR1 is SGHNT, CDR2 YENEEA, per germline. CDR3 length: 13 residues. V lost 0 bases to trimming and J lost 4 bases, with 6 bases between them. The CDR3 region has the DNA TGTGCCAGCAGCTTAGACCGGGTCACTGAAGCTTTCTTT. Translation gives CASSLDRVTEAFF.

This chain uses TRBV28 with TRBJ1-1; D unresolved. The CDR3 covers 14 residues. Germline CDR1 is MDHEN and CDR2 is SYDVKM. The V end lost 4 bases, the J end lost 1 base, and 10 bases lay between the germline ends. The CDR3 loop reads CASSSFSQNTEAFF. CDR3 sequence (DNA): TGTGCCAGCAGTTCCTTCAGTCAGAACACTGAAGCTTTCTTT.

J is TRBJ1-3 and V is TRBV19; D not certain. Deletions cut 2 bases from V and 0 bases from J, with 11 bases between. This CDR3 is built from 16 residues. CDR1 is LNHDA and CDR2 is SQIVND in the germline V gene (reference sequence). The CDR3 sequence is CASSINPANSGNTIYF. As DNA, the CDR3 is TGTGCCAGTAGTATAAATCCAGCGAACTCTGGAAACACCATATATTTT. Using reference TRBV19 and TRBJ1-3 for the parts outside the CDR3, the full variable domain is DGGITQSPKYLFRKEGQNVTLSCEQNLNHDAMYWYRQDPGQGLRLIYYSQIVNDFQKGDIAEGYSVSREKKESFPLTVTSAQKNPTAFYLCASSINPANSGNTIYFGEGSWLTVV.

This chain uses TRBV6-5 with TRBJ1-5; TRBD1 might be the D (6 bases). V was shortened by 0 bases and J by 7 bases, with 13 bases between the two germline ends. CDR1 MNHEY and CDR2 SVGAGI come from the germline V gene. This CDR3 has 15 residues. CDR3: CASSYSSRGGQPQHF. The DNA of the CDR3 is TGTGCCAGCAGTTACTCGAGCAGGGGCGGCCAGCCCCAGCATTTT.